What follows are 16 T cell receptor beta chains derived from one specimen sequenced in a study of Tregs in tolerant kidney transplant recipients. TCRdb's copy holds only in-frame clones and misses some; the assay was immunoSEQ multiplex PCR. The sample has about 240,000 clones; approximately 84% are singletons. Source material: CD4+ T cells from blood. The receptor source for this set is a human donor in good health.

This chain joins TRBV7-8 and TRBJ2-5; no firm D call. CDR1 and CDR2 from the germline V gene are SGHVS and FQNEAQ. The CDR3 loop spans 15 amino acids. The germline V and J ends were trimmed by 1 base and 5 bases, with 14 bases remaining between them. CDR3 DNA sequence: TGTGCCAGCAGCTTAGTAGGGTCCTCTGGGGAGACCCAGTACTTC. It specifies CASSLVGSSGETQYF.

This chain uses TRBV18 with TRBJ2-5, with D tentatively TRBD2 (6 bases). This CDR3 spans 14 amino acids. From germline, CDR1 is KGHSH and CDR2 LQKENI. The V end lost 1 base, the J end lost 3 bases, and 9 bases lay between the germline ends. The CDR3 loop is CASSPRTMEETQYF. The DNA for the CDR3 is TGTGCCAGCTCACCACGGACTATGGAAGAGACCCAGTACTTC.

This clone was detected only once. The gene calls are TRBV7-3 and TRBJ1-6, with 7 bases aligning to TRBD1. Germline loops: CDR1 SGHTA, CDR2 FQGTGA. CDR3 length: 15 amino acids. V dropped 5 bases and J dropped 6; count of bases not matched to a gene: 7. CDR3 amino acids: CASSLSGTANSPLHF. DNA for the CDR3: TGTGCCAGCAGCCTCTCCGGGACAGCTAATTCACCCCTCCACTTT.

This clone has more than one count but fewer than ten. The genes are TRBV2 and TRBJ1-4; D not certain. Trimming removed 3 bases from V and 7 bases from J, with 6 bases in between. The length of the CDR3 is 12 residues. The germline gives CDR1 SNHLY, CDR2 FYNNEI. The CDR3 loop reads CASSDVVEKLFF. CDR3 coding DNA: TGTGCCAGCAGTGATGTGGTTGAAAAACTGTTTTTT. Drawing the rest from reference TRBV2 and TRBJ1-4, the complete variable domain is EPEVTQTPSHQVTQMGQEVILRCVPISNHLYFYWYRQILGQKVEFLVSFYNNEISEKSEIFDDQFSVERPDGSNFTLKIRSTKLEDSAMYFCASSDVVEKLFFGSGTQLSVL.

The V and J genes are TRBV20-1 and TRBJ2-2; maybe TRBD2 (6 bases). The CDR3 sequence is 11 residues long. With 3 bases removed from V and 7 bases from J, the gap between germline ends came to 6 bases. CDR1 and CDR2 (germline): DFQATT, SNEGSKA (reference sequence). CDR3 residues: CSARGGGELFF. The CDR3 region has the DNA TGCAGTGCTAGGGGGGGCGGGGAGCTGTTTTTT.

This sequence joins TRBV18 and TRBJ2-7, with 8 bases identical to TRBD1. The trim removed 3 bases at V and 5 bases at J, leaving 18 bases unmatched. The CDR3 sequence is 18 residues long. Germline loops: CDR1 KGHSH, CDR2 LQKENI. CDR3 nucleotides: TGTGCCAGCTCACCGCTCCGTGCCAGGGGGCGCGAGATAAACGAGCAGTACTTC. Amino acid sequence: CASSPLRARGREINEQYF.

The chain joins TRBV2 to TRBJ1-2; D not resolved. The CDR3 is 14 amino acids. Germline assignment: CDR1 SNHLY and CDR2 FYNNEI. Trimming took 0 bases from V and 6 from J, leaving 11 bases between them. CDR3 nucleotides: TGTGCCAGCAGTGAAGCCCGCGAGGCCGATGGCTACACCTTC. As protein: CASSEAREADGYTF.

The genes are TRBV27 and TRBJ2-2; D is ambiguous. There are 15 residues in the CDR3. Germline V gene sequence: CDR1 MNHEY, CDR2 SMNVEV (reference sequence). Trimming pared 6 bases from V and 7 bases from J, leaving 18 bases between. CDR3 nucleotide sequence: TGTGCCAGCAGACCCCCGTCGTCCCGGGTCGGGGAGCTGTTTTTT. Encoded protein: CASRPPSSRVGELFF.

The chain carries TRBV30 and TRBJ1-4, with a weak D call TRBD1 (5 bases). CDR1 and CDR2 (germline): GTSNPN, SVGIG (reference sequence). The CDR3 is 14 amino acids. Trimming pared 3 bases from V and 10 bases from J, leaving 18 bases between. The chain's CDR3 is CAWSLIRDSRKLFF. The DNA of the CDR3 is TGTGCCTGGAGCCTCATTCGGGACTCTAGAAAACTGTTTTTT.

The chain joins TRBV2 to TRBJ2-7, with D unresolved. Germline loops: CDR1 SNHLY, CDR2 FYNNEI. This CDR3 has 11 amino acids. Trimming left V 7 bases short and J 1 base short, with 5 bases between. The CDR3 reads CASMVSYEQYF. The CDR3 DNA reads as TGTGCCAGCATGGTTTCCTACGAGCAGTACTTC. Supplemented by reference TRBV2 and TRBJ2-7, the full variable domain reads EPEVTQTPSHQVTQMGQEVILRCVPISNHLYFYWYRQILGQKVEFLVSFYNNEISEKSEIFDDQFSVERPDGSNFTLKIRSTKLEDSAMYFCASMVSYEQYFGPGTRLTVT.

In DNA form, the CDR3 reads TGTGCCATCAGTGAGGGGACCCCGTACTTCAATGAGCAGTTCTTC. It encodes CAISEGTPYFNEQFF. The chain links TRBV10-3 to TRBJ2-1, with D perhaps matching TRBD1 or TRBD2 (5 bases each). CDR1 and CDR2 (germline): ENHRY, SYGVKD. V was clipped by 2 bases and J by 6 bases, with 14 bases between them. This CDR3 has 15 amino acids.

V and J are TRBV27 and TRBJ2-7, with 7 bases lining up with TRBD2. The CDR3 contains 14 residues. In germline, CDR1 is MNHEY, CDR2 SMNVEV (reference sequence). Trimming removed 6 bases from V and 3 bases from J; junction bases left unmatched: 8. The CDR3 loop is CASSLGRGIYEQYF. The CDR3 DNA reads as TGTGCCAGCAGCTTGGGGCGGGGGATCTACGAGCAGTACTTC.

This clone turned up a few times. This chain joins TRBV7-8 and TRBJ1-2; D is undetermined. V gave up 4 bases and J gave up 6 bases, with 12 bases separating them. Germline V gene sequence: CDR1 SGHVS, CDR2 FQNEAQ. The CDR3 spans 13 residues. The CDR3 region is CASSSDKGHGYTF. The CDR3 region has the DNA TGTGCCAGCAGCTCAGACAAAGGACATGGCTACACCTTC.

The chain carries TRBV29-1 and TRBJ2-3; 10 bases agree with TRBD2. Germline CDR1 SQVTM, CDR2 ANQGSEA. Germline trimming cut 2 bases from V and 3 bases from J; bases unmatched to any gene: 5. This CDR3 is 15 amino acids long. CDR3 residues: CSVELAGAPTDTQYF. The CDR3 DNA reads TGCAGCGTTGAACTAGCGGGAGCACCGACAGATACGCAGTATTTT.

The count of this clone is one. The chain couples TRBV5-4 to TRBJ1-1, with 7 bases aligning to TRBD1. Per the germline V gene, CDR1 is SGHNT and CDR2 is YYREEE (reference sequence). The CDR3 is 16 amino acids. The junction had 7 bases not matched to a gene; V was cut back by 1 base and J by 1 base. The CDR3 reads CASSLSTGRTNTEAFF. CDR3 bases: TGTGCCAGCAGCTTGTCGACAGGGCGGACGAACACTGAAGCTTTCTTT.

V usage is TRBV30 and J usage is TRBJ1-2, with TRBD1 matching 9 bases. J lost 7 bases, V lost 0 bases, and 6 bases had no gene match. CDR3 size: 14 residues. Germline-derived CDR1 and CDR2 are GTSNPN and SVGIG (reference sequence). CDR3 coding DNA: TGTGCCTGGAGTGTAAACAGGGGGCTTCGTGGCTACACCTTC. Translated, it gives CAWSVNRGLRGYTF.